The source of this TCR beta chain is a study of shared clonotypes between healthy human individuals. Whole-study findings and limits: Around 5% of naive CD4 clonotypes were shared across a handful of donors.

The CDR3 consists of 14 residues. V dropped 6 bases and J dropped 0 bases, with 11 bases sitting between them. CDR1 is MNHEY and CDR2 is SVGAGI in the germline V gene. Comment on this clone: The antigen remains undetermined.

Donors were Caucasian adults residing in Nashville, Tennessee, USA. Several immunoSEQ 96-well plates shared each subset's DNA, each plate a replicate. Original analysis: Filtering differed since immunoSEQ provided only junctions, with no quality scores. Libraries were prepared by immunoSEQ multiplex PCR; TCRdb keeps only in-frame clonotypes and omits some of them. The DNA gave D and trimming, while V, J and clone size come from that table. This table has a few million clones, 95% appearing once. This clonotype originated in a man aged 18-30 years in good health. The chain links TRBV6-5 to TRBJ1-2, with a tentative D call TRBD1 (5 bases). The sequenced sample was naive CD4+ T cells sorted from blood. Specified subset: CD45RA+ positively selected. CDR3 nucleotides: TGTGCCAGCAGAAAACCAGGGACTAACTATGGCTACACCTTC. The encoded protein is CASRKPGTNYGYTF.